Listed here are 12 T cell receptor beta chains from one sample, sequenced in a study of OX40 agonist ivuxolimab in advanced cancers. Assay: immunoSEQ multiplex PCR; the TCRdb copy retains only in-frame clones and omits some. Here the sample spans some 74,000 clones, around 87% being singletons. Specimen: CD4+ or CD8+ T cells sorted from blood, collected in a trial of the OX40 agonist ivuxolimab. The receptors were gathered from an adult with an advanced solid tumor such as melanoma, head and neck, liver or kidney cancer.

The chain employs TRBV5-3 and TRBJ2-7; 9 nucleotides match TRBD2. TRBV5-3 is reported as an ORF; its role is uncertain. The CDR3 runs 15 residues. V was pared by 0 bases and J by 4 bases, with 5 bases of the junction left unmatched. As DNA, the CDR3 is TGTGCCAGAAGCTTGGGACTAGCGGACCGTTACGAGCAGTACTTC. It specifies CARSLGLADRYEQYF.

The V and J genes are TRBV7-8 and TRBJ2-2; 7 bases are a match to TRBD1. V lost 2 bases and J lost 7; bases outside the gene matches: 7. The CDR3 covers 15 residues. The V gene's germline CDR1 is SGHVS and CDR2 FQNEAQ. The CDR3 coding sequence is TGTGCCAGCAGCTTACGAGGGGGCACGGGCGGGGAGCTGTTTTTT. It codes for CASSLRGGTGGELFF.

The chain combines TRBV7-2 with TRBJ2-3; 13 bases map to TRBD2. The CDR3 runs 17 residues. V shed 3 bases and J 2 bases; nucleotides not matched to a gene: 5. Germline V CDR1 and CDR2: SGHTA, FQGNSA. This chain's CDR3 is CASSFRGLAGFTDTQYF. The CDR3 DNA follows: TGTGCCAGCAGCTTCCGGGGACTAGCGGGATTCACAGATACGCAGTATTTT.

The J gene is TRBJ2-3, the V gene TRBV4-3; 12 nucleotides line up with TRBD2. Germline V gene data show CDR1 as LGHNA and CDR2 as YSLEER. The V and J ends lost 4 bases and 0 bases, in that order; junction bases with no gene match: 8. The CDR3 sequence is 18 residues long. CDR3 loop: CASSRGTSGFPSTDTQYF. The CDR3 DNA sequence: TGCGCCAGCAGCCGAGGGACTAGCGGGTTCCCTAGCACAGATACGCAGTATTTT.

The chain uses TRBV5-4 and TRBJ2-7, with 7 bases lining up with TRBD1. This CDR3 has 17 amino acids. The trim removed 4 bases at V and 0 bases at J, leaving 13 bases unmatched. Germline CDR1 and CDR2: SGHNT and YYREEE (reference sequence). DNA of the CDR3: TGTGCCAGCAGCCCGCTCCCATTAGGGGGCCTCTCCTACGAGCAGTACTTC. Amino acid sequence: CASSPLPLGGLSYEQYF. Full variable domain (rest looked up from reference TRBV5-4 and TRBJ2-7): ETGVTQSPTHLIKTRGQQVTLRCSSQSGHNTVSWYQQALGQGPQFIFQYYREEENGRGNFPPRFSGLQFPNYSSELNVNALELDDSALYLCASSPLPLGGLSYEQYFGPGTRLTVT.

The chain links TRBV28 to TRBJ1-6; possible D gene TRBD1, 5 bases. The CDR3 consists of 15 residues. Trimming cost V 6 bases and J 10 bases, with 19 bases left between them. Germline V gene lookup returns CDR1 MDHEN and CDR2 SYDVKM. CDR3 DNA sequence: TGTGCCAGCAGCCCTCAAATCGGGGGGAACTCACCCCTCCACTTT. The encoded protein is CASSPQIGGNSPLHF.

CDR3 nucleotides: TGTGCCAGCAGCCTCCTCGGGGGGGCTCAAGAGACCCAGTACTTC. Translation gives CASSLLGGAQETQYF. The V call is TRBV7-2, the J call TRBJ2-5; TRBD2 agrees at 8 bases. The length of the CDR3 is 15 residues. V was clipped by 5 bases and J by 2 bases; unmatched bases: 7. Per the germline V gene, CDR1 is SGHTA and CDR2 is FQGNSA.

This chain links TRBV4-3 with TRBJ2-7; maybe TRBD2 (6 bases). CDR1 is LGHNA and CDR2 is YSLEER in the germline V gene. The CDR3 spans 16 residues. V lost 4 bases and J 0 bases, leaving 16 bases between the germline ends. CDR3 amino acids: CASSPGRAGSSYEQYF. Here the CDR3 DNA reads TGCGCCAGCAGCCCTGGGAGAGCGGGCAGCTCCTACGAGCAGTACTTC.

The rearrangement uses TRBV7-6 and TRBJ1-4; D not certain. The CDR3 is made up of 16 amino acids. V was cut by 3 bases and J by 0 bases, with 11 bases left in between. Germline V lookup: CDR1 SGHVS, CDR2 FNYEAQ. The CDR3 region has the DNA TGTGCCAGCAGCTTTAGTACGGCGGCAACTAATGAAAAACTGTTTTTT. Its protein is CASSFSTAATNEKLFF. The variable domain in full, with the rest retrieved from reference TRBV7-6 and TRBJ1-4, is GAGVSQSPRYKVTKRGQDVALRCDPISGHVSLYWYRQALGQGPEFLTYFNYEAQQDKSGLPNDRFSAERPEGSISTLTIQRTEQRDSAMYRCASSFSTAATNEKLFFGSGTQLSVL.

The chain employs TRBV27 and TRBJ1-1; maybe TRBD1 (6 bases). The CDR3 is 12 amino acids. Trimming removed 6 bases at V and 10 bases at J, with 15 bases between. CDR1 and CDR2 (germline): MNHEY, SMNVEV (reference sequence). The CDR3, as DNA: TGTGCCAGCAGCCCCCCTGGGGGCGCAGCTTTCTTT. Residues: CASSPPGGAAFF.

The table lists this clone with a count of one. V gene TRBV7-3 combines with J gene TRBJ2-7; D is uncertain. CDR1 is SGHTA, CDR2 FQGTGA, per germline. V shed 1 base and J shed 0 bases, with 7 bases lying between them. CDR3 length: 14 amino acids. This CDR3 is CASSLMSTSYEQYF. CDR3 sequence (DNA): TGTGCCAGCAGCTTAATGTCGACCTCCTACGAGCAGTACTTC.

The J gene is TRBJ2-7, the V gene TRBV7-2; 9 nucleotides align to TRBD2. With V trimmed by 4 bases and J by 0 bases, 4 bases remained unmatched. The CDR3 contains 15 residues. Germline V lookup: CDR1 SGHTA, CDR2 FQGNSA. CDR3 loop: CASSSGLANSYEQYF. CDR3 sequence (DNA): TGTGCCAGCAGCTCCGGACTAGCGAACTCCTACGAGCAGTACTTC. Variable domain in full (rest from reference TRBV7-2 and TRBJ2-7): GAGVSQSPSNKVTEKGKDVELRCDPISGHTALYWYRQSLGQGLEFLIYFQGNSAPDKSGLPSDRFSAERTGGSVSTLTIQRTQQEDSAVYLCASSSGLANSYEQYFGPGTRLTVT.